This is a list of T cell receptor beta chains from one sample in a study of blood T cell repertoires in COVID-19. Using immunoSEQ multiplex PCR, the repertoire was profiled, and TCRdb retains in-frame clones only, with some absent. The sample has about 64,000 clones; 88% are singletons. Source material: PBMCs or T cells enriched from blood (not recorded which). Source of these receptors: a woman aged 40 to 49 who had recovered from COVID-19. Both conserved end residues are part of each CDR3. A D gene is named only where the DNA matches it firmly. Clone size appears in some rows only: once, few, many, or a class for an expanded clone.

>TRBJ1-2|.|.|TRBV6-5
CASSYDRSYGYTF
TGTGCCAGCAGTTACGACAGATCCTATGGCTACACCTTC
>TRBJ2-7|TRBD1|.|TRBV5-5
CASSAGQGMYEQYF
TGTGCCAGCAGCGCCGGACAGGGGATGTACGAGCAGTACTTC
>TRBJ1-2|.|.|TRBV7-9
CASSLASPFNYGYTF
TGTGCCAGCAGCTTAGCCTCTCCGTTTAACTATGGCTACACCTTC
>TRBJ2-1|TRBD1|.|TRBV6-5
CATRTGSSYNEQFF
TGTGCCACCCGGACAGGGAGCTCCTACAATGAGCAGTTCTTC
>TRBJ2-1|TRBD2|.|TRBV7-6
CASSIPSGGAVEQFF
TGTGCCAGCAGCATACCTAGCGGGGGGGCAGTTGAGCAGTTCTTC
>TRBJ1-1|TRBD1|.|TRBV5-1
CASSWGTANTEAFF
TGCGCCAGCAGCTGGGGGACAGCGAACACTGAAGCTTTCTTT
>TRBJ2-3|.|.|TRBV11-2
CASSLDPGGRVDTDTQYF
TGTGCCAGCAGCTTAGACCCAGGTGGCAGGGTTGACACAGATACGCAGTATTTT
>TRBJ2-2|TRBD1|.|TRBV7-7
CASSPGWGQGDTGELFF
TGTGCCAGCAGCCCCGGCTGGGGACAGGGAGACACCGGGGAGCTGTTTTTT
>TRBJ1-5|.|.|TRBV7-6
CASSLGRGQSSNQPQHF
TGTGCCAGCAGCTTAGGCCGTGGACAGTCTAGCAATCAGCCCCAGCATTTT
>TRBJ2-5|TRBD1|.|TRBV5-4
CASSFQTGGQETQYF
TGTGCCAGCAGCTTCCAGACAGGGGGACAAGAGACCCAGTACTTC
>TRBJ2-6|TRBD1|.|TRBV19
CASSIGGTGDSGANVLTF
TGTGCCAGTAGTATAGGCGGGACAGGGGACTCTGGGGCCAACGTCCTGACTTTC
>TRBJ1-2|TRBD1|.|TRBV28
CASSPSQGVYTF
TGTGCCAGCAGCCCTTCACAGGGGGTCTACACCTTC
>TRBJ2-1|.|.|TRBV6-5
CASSYSYEQFF
TGTGCCAGCAGTTACTCCTATGAGCAGTTCTTC
>TRBJ2-7|TRBD1|.|TRBV29-1
CSARTGGESYEQYF
TGCAGCGCTCGGACAGGGGGCGAATCCTACGAGCAGTACTTC
>TRBJ1-4|TRBD1|.|TRBV7-9
CASSWGQGVEKLFF
TGTGCCAGCAGCTGGGGACAGGGGGTCGAAAAACTGTTTTTT
>TRBJ1-4|TRBD1|once|TRBV18
CASSPTLSTDRGEKLFF
TGTGCCAGCTCACCTACTCTCTCGACGGACAGGGGTGAAAAACTGTTTTTT
>TRBJ1-2|.|.|TRBV5-1
CASSPRFGEGGYGYTF
TGCGCCAGCAGCCCCAGGTTCGGGGAGGGAGGCTATGGCTACACCTTC
>TRBJ1-6|.|.|TRBV11-3
CASSLRTVSPLHF
TGTGCCAGCAGCCTCCGGACAGTGTCACCCCTCCACTTT